The next 9 T cell receptor beta chains were all read from a single sample in a study of T cell responses to AZD1222 COVID-19 vaccine. Generated by immunoSEQ multiplex PCR, the TCRdb table keeps only in-frame clones and is missing some. The sample records roughly 120,000 clones, 81% being singletons. This material consisted of peripheral blood, taken on day 0 of AZD1222 vaccination. The receptors shown here come from an adult in good health.

This clone has a handful of counts. The gene calls are TRBV5-1 and TRBJ2-5, with 8 bases fitting TRBD2. V was pared by 0 bases and J by 7 bases, with 14 bases of the junction left unmatched. This CDR3 contains 17 residues. The germline V gene has CDR1 SGHRS and CDR2 YFSETQ. This chain's CDR3 is CASSLVVAGSPGGTQYF. The CDR3 coding sequence is TGCGCCAGCAGCTTGGTCGTAGCGGGGAGCCCGGGAGGGACCCAGTACTTC.

The V gene is TRBV7-2, the J gene TRBJ1-3, with a tentative D call TRBD1 (5 bases). V was cut by 5 bases and J by 6 bases, with 14 bases left in between. CDR3 length equals 14 residues. Germline CDR1 SGHTA, CDR2 FQGNSA. The CDR3 loop reads CASSGRPGANTIYF. The CDR3 nucleotides are TGTGCCAGCAGCGGTCGACCTGGGGCAAACACCATATATTTT.

The V gene is TRBV28, the J gene TRBJ2-1; 11 positions match TRBD2. After removal of 5 bases from V and 4 bases from J, the junction contained 7 bases not matched to a gene. Looked up from germline, CDR1 is MDHEN and CDR2 is SYDVKM. This CDR3 contains 16 residues. Here the CDR3 reads CASSLTGTSGYNEQFF. In DNA, the CDR3 is TGTGCCAGCAGTCTCACCGGGACTAGCGGATACAATGAGCAGTTCTTC.

CDR3 in DNA: TGTGCCAGTAGTATACAAGGATACGAGCAGTACTTC. It encodes CASSIQGYEQYF. The chain links TRBV19 to TRBJ2-7; no firm D call. Trimming cost V 2 bases and J 4 bases, with 6 bases left between them. This CDR3 has 12 residues. Germline V gene data show CDR1 as LNHDA and CDR2 as SQIVND (reference sequence).

The V call is TRBV4-3, the J call TRBJ1-5; possibly TRBD1 for D (5 bases). V shed 0 bases and J shed 5 bases, with 11 bases lying between them. Germline CDR1 LGHNA, CDR2 YSLEER. CDR3 length: 15 residues. Written as DNA, the CDR3 is TGCGCCAGCAGCCAAGATTGGGGGGTGGATCAGCCCCAGCATTTT. It translates to CASSQDWGVDQPQHF.

This clone was detected a few times. J is TRBJ2-3 and V is TRBV10-3; TRBD2 matches at 9 bases. Trimming removed 2 bases from V and 5 bases from J; junction bases left unmatched: 5. CDR1 and CDR2 (germline): ENHRY, SYGVKD. This CDR3 contains 15 residues. The CDR3 spells CAISEAGGHGDTQYF. The CDR3 nucleotides are TGTGCCATCAGTGAGGCGGGGGGGCATGGAGATACGCAGTATTTT.

This sequence joins TRBV23-1 and TRBJ2-1; 11 nucleotides match TRBD2. TRBV23-1 is flagged as an ORF with uncertain function. The J segment lost 1 base and the V segment lost 0 bases, leaving 2 bases of the junction unmatched. The CDR3 is 17 amino acids. CDR3 sequence: CASSQSSSGRSYNEQFF. DNA for the CDR3: TGCGCCAGCAGTCAATCTTCTAGCGGGAGGTCCTACAATGAGCAGTTCTTC.

The CDR3 DNA is TGCAGCGTTGGGGCTAGCTTGGGCGAGCAGTACTTC. Protein sequence: CSVGASLGEQYF. This chain uses TRBV29-1 with TRBJ2-7; the D gene is possibly TRBD2 (5 bases). Germline CDR1 is SQVTM and CDR2 is ANQGSEA. The CDR3 is 12 amino acids. The germline V and J ends were trimmed by 4 bases and 6 bases, with 13 bases remaining between them.

The chain combines TRBV27 with TRBJ2-3; D not resolved. V was clipped by 7 bases and J by 0 bases, with 11 bases between them. The CDR3 is 14 residues long. Germline CDR1 MNHEY, CDR2 SMNVEV (reference sequence). CDR3 bases: TGTGCCAGCACCTCTGATCGAAGCACAGATACGCAGTATTTT. Residues: CASTSDRSTDTQYF.